This T cell receptor (beta chain) was documented in a study of CD8+ T cells in alopecia areata. The treatment: oral pan-JAK inhibitor, 5-10 mg twice daily. Germline-derived CDR1 and CDR2 are GTSNPN and SVGIG (reference sequence). V was clipped by 7 bases and J by 3 bases, with 9 bases between them. The CDR3 runs to 12 residues. It was cDNA, reverse transcribed from extracted RNA, that served as the sequencing template. Produced via immunoSEQ multiplex PCR; TCRdb's table is partial and in-frame only. In the table there are 180,000 or so clones, 55% to 70% of which are singletons. This chain links TRBV30 with TRBJ1-4; TRBD1 is a possible D gene (6 bases). The specimen was CD4+ T cells sorted from blood, collected at week 24, from a patient treated with tofacitinib. This TCR was sampled from a human donor with alopecia areata. The CDR3 here is CASTGPNEKLFF. The CDR3 coding sequence is TGTGCCTCTACAGGGCCTAATGAAAAACTGTTTTTT. The full variable domain, in which reference TRBV30 and TRBJ1-4 provide the parts outside the CDR3, is SQTIHQWPATLVQPVGSPLSLECTVEGTSNPNLYWYRQAAGRGLQLLFYSVGIGQISSEVPQNLSASRPQDRQFILSSKKLLLSDSGFYLCASTGPNEKLFFGSGTQLSVL.